Listed here is a single T cell receptor beta chain. This specimen comes from a study of blood T cell repertoires in COVID-19. Turning to the study itself: T cells, B-cell-depleted T cells, or PBMCs provided the cDNA or gDNA that served as material.

Seattle enrolled patients during active infection and tracked them longitudinally. Looked up from germline, CDR1 is SGHNT and CDR2 is YYREEE (reference sequence). The CDR3 has 14 amino acids. The ends were cut back, 3 bases at V and 7 bases at J, with 17 bases in the middle. In the authors' methods: Reference gene primer amplification gave estimated nucleated cell counts. Some clones are missing from TCRdb's copy, which holds only in-frame ones; the method was immunoSEQ multiplex PCR. The V and J calls and clone size were taken over from that table, and D and trimming were inferred from the DNA. The table has about 130,000 clones, about four fifths seen once.

The sequence came from a man younger than 45 with COVID-19, enrolled during active disease. The sequencing sample was made of peripheral blood. The chain is built from TRBV5-4 and TRBJ2-7; a possible D gene is TRBD2 (5 bases). Here the CDR3 reads CASSSPGPLAEQYF. The CDR3 region has the DNA TGTGCCAGCAGCTCCCCCGGGCCGTTAGCGGAGCAGTACTTC.